This record concerns one T cell receptor beta chain sequence. Its target antigen remains unknown. One base away lies a much larger clone, so this may be a sequencing read error. Stable Graves' hyperthyroidism was defined as the absence of progression to ophthalmopathy over 18 months of follow-up. Hyperthyroidism patients were aged 18 to 65 years and newly diagnosed, with disease duration of less than 2 months. Patients with uncontrolled infections, other autoimmune diseases, pregnancy or lactation were excluded. Diagnoses relied on clinical symptoms, serum thyroxine and TRAb, thyroid ultrasound and orbital computed tomography. PBMCs were isolated from 7.5 to 10 ml of fresh peripheral blood by Ficoll-Paque density gradient centrifugation. Total RNA was extracted with Trizol reagent, and quality was checked on an Agilent 2100 Bioanalyzer. The TCR beta CDR3 regions were amplified from the RNA transcripts. For the first round of RT-PCR on the TCR CDR3, the HTBI primer set was used together with the Qiagen OneStep RT-PCR kit. Libraries were constructed in a second round of multiplex PCR, after which size selection and purification were carried out. Libraries were sequenced paired-end with 100 bp reads on an Illumina HiSeq2000. On the study's bioinformatics: SOAPnuke was used to process the raw data, removing reads that contained adapters or uncalled bases, had a mean Phred below 15, or lacked an exact match to the constant primer or identifier. High-quality paired reads were merged using COPE v1.2.5, and each unique nucleotide sequence was defined as a clonotype. MiTCR v1.1 was used to align clonotypes to the IMGT TRBV, TRBD and TRBJ reference segments. The analysis included only V-J combinations with a frequency above 0.0001, which together covered 99.2% of the repertoires. A TCS score was defined as the ratio between F50 (clonal expansion) and ExV (chaos), using BLOSUM62-based TCRdist between CDR3 peptides within each V-J. Welch's t-statistics and random forest reduced 500 to 650 V-J features to roughly 13, which were used in a naive Bayes classifier (R e1071). TCRdb ran its own pipeline on the public reads, namely fastp trimming at Q25 and MiXCR clone calling, and kept in-frame beta chains. Every CDR3 protein is listed once, alongside the most common genes and DNA of its rows. These V and J calls are TCRdb output, not the study's own analysis. The sample contains some 560,000 distinct CDR3 sequences, 14% of them found a single time. The ten largest make up around 13% of the sample.

At the junction V is shortened by 2 bases and J by 7 bases, with 12 bases in between. CDR1 and CDR2 are drawn from the germline V gene: SNHLY, FYNNEI. The CDR3 covers 13 residues, taking in both the cysteine and the phenylalanine. Only CDR3 DNA remains: 39 bases, in frame from the first base. These data come from a study of T cells in Graves' hyperthyroidism and ophthalmopathy (dated by TCRdb to between 2018 and 2020). Regarding the complete study: Peripheral blood samples were taken at initial diagnosis, before any treatment was given. To identify TCR V-J signatures that set the groups apart, the researchers used a discovery cohort of 100 patients, made up of under 50 with Graves' ophthalmopathy and about 59 with stable Graves' hyperthyroidism. Prospective prediction of ophthalmopathy was tested in an independent validation cohort of fewer than 20 hyperthyroidism patients and some 17 patients who later progressed to ophthalmopathy. The roughly 100 discovery patients were randomly split 7:3 into training and test sets. In about 6 Graves' hyperthyroidism patients, the study also compared T-cell repertoires from thyroid tissue with T-cell repertoires from blood. After blood sampling, hyperthyroidism patients were treated with methimazole at a starting dose of 30 mg daily, and ophthalmopathy patients were treated with high-dose intravenous methylprednisolone. The paper reports TCR Vbeta CDR3 sequencing of 135 peripheral blood samples: under 45 ophthalmopathy, under 80 hyperthyroidism and approximately 17 progressor patients.

Overall study results and their limits: Most expanded thyroid clonotypes (frequency above 0.001) were also detected in blood, a finding suggesting that blood repertoires may reflect thyroid immune responses. No statistical method was used to set the sample size in advance, and investigators knew the group allocation. Ophthalmopathy was separated from stable hyperthyroidism by a 13 V-J signature model, with just over 85% sensitivity and just over 81% specificity obtained in cross-validation and 80%/75% obtained in testing. During validation, the model predicted progression to ophthalmopathy a median of around 7 months ahead of onset, with approximately 70% sensitivity and 72% to 80% specificity.

The source is a middle-aged woman with Graves' hyperthyroidism. Recombination joined TRBV2 with TRBJ2-7; D gene: possibly TRBD2, on 6 matching bases. Sample: blood. The nucleotide sequence is TGTGCCAGCAGTGAAAATCACGGGAGTGAGCAGTACTTC. It specifies CASSENHGSEQYF. Supplemented by the reference TRBV2 and TRBJ2-7 proteins around the CDR3, the complete variable domain is EPEVTQTPSHQVTQMGQEVILRCVPISNHLYFYWYRQILGQKVEFLVSFYNNEISEKSEIFDDQFSVERPDGSNFTLKIRSTKLEDSAMYFCASSENHGSEQYFGPGTRLTVT.